Detailed here is one TCR beta chain. Its antigen remains unidentified. Per-base qualities were not stored, and no clone one base away is much larger. The data were obtained in a study of shared clonotypes between healthy human individuals (dated by TCRdb to between 2020 and 2021). Describing the broader study: A couple of women and three men aged 18 to 49 years were included in the cohort. Per donor, three plates each were used for CD4 naive and CD4 memory, two for CD8 naive, and one for CD8 memory. To estimate repertoire size and how much clonotypes are shared between individuals, the study performed deep sequencing of blood TCR repertoires from 4 to 6 healthy adults. Between about 0.8 and 9 billion PBMCs per donor were obtained by leukapheresis. To increase sequencing depth and limit assay-specific biases, TCR repertoire library preparation and sequencing were carried out by different laboratories using diverse techniques.

Donors were healthy HIV-negative adults with no recently reported acute infections or vaccinations. Every donor was a Caucasian adult residing in Nashville, Tennessee, USA. CD4+ T cells were enriched by magnetic negative selection; naive cells were then positively selected on CD45RA, and the negative fraction formed the memory subset. Blood was obtained by leukapheresis, after which PBMCs were separated by Ficoll-Histopaque density gradient centrifugation and cryopreserved in liquid nitrogen vapor phase. Purity and quantity of every magnetically sorted T cell population were checked by analytical flow cytometry. Genomic DNA was isolated from each sorted fraction and quantified by UV absorbance on a Nanodrop 2000c. Trimming takes 2 bases off V and 1 base off J; junction bases not matched to a gene: 9. The CDR3 runs 16 residues from the cysteine to the phenylalanine. Solely the CDR3 DNA is kept, with 48 bases framed from the first base. As encoded in the germline V gene, CDR1 is SGHRS while CDR2 is YFSETQ.

Using the deep immunoSEQ assay, TCR CDR3 regions were amplified from genomic DNA by multiplex PCR. For each cell subset, the extracted genomic DNA was distributed evenly across all wells of several immunoSEQ 96-well plates, and each plate served as one replicate. Each replicate PCR for sorted subsets received roughly 0.2 ug genomic DNA, equal to roughly 30,000 T cell genomes. Purified libraries were quantified with a Qubit 3.0 fluorometer, sized on a Bioanalyzer 2100, and re-quantified with the KAPA Library Quantification kit. A separate single-read 150-cycle Illumina NextSeq 550 flow cell was used to sequence each immunoSEQ 96-well plate. Per the original workflow: Because only junctional sequences without quality scores were contained in the immunoSEQ output, filtering matching that applied to full-length reads could not be performed. Sequences were annotated with PyIR, a Python wrapper for IgBLAST v1.9, and V/J genes and CDR3 were assigned using IMGT germline references. Reads were filtered out if the reads had weak V/J assignments (E-value above 1e-6), no CDR3, stop codons, out-of-frame junctions, or ambiguous translated residues. V3J clonotypes were defined by identical inferred V gene, J gene, and CDR3 amino acid sequence. To compute the percentage overlap between repertoires, the number of shared unique clonotypes was divided by the size of the smaller repertoire. Repertoire richness was assessed with RTK rarefaction, the Chao1 estimator, and Recon v2.1 estimates of unobserved clonotypes. Generation probabilities for all TCRbeta clonotypes obtained by the gDNA method from several donors were computed using OLGA. The source is immuneACCESS, and TCRdb retained only in-frame sequences with V and J called. Part of the clones is not carried over; for the studies checked, unresolved V genes explain less than half of this, and the remainder is unexplained. V, J and clone size were drawn from that table, and D and trimming were deduced from the DNA. In this sample the table shows 2 million to 2.5 million clones, 85% to 95% of which occur a single time. Of the sample, under 0.45% is held by the ten largest clones.

Results the study describes overall, beyond this receptor: Sampling was restricted to blood, and TCR repertoires in tissues likely differ from the TCR repertoires found in blood. Based on pairwise subsampling, the degree of clonotype sharing among donors was expected to be affected by sequencing depth. Sharing across a handful of donors was observed for approximately 4.6% of naive CD4, over 3% of naive CD8, 2% to 2.5% of memory CD4, and around 0.44% of memory CD8 clonotypes. Because the study included only a small number of donors, the genetic and exposure-history diversity represented was limited. Rarefaction of sorted-subset datasets indicated incomplete sequencing despite the large sequencing depth. Higher generation probabilities were observed for clonotypes shared by all four sorted-subset donors than for non-shared clonotypes. Naive subsets generally had larger estimated clonotype richness than memory subsets.

The receptor chain draws on TRBV5-1 and TRBJ2-7; 7 bases in between match TRBD1. The sequence derives from a man between 18 and 35 years old in good health. Some clones in this sample may be carry-over from other donors' samples. The sequencing input was naive CD4+ T cells from PBMCs. The sample's cell subset or site label, decoded: CD45RA+ positively selected. The DNA sequence is given as TGCGCCAGCAGCTTCGGTCCGTCGACAGGGTCCTACGAGCAGTACTTC. It translates as CASSFGPSTGSYEQYF.